This TCR beta chain was documented in a study of cytomegalovirus exposure and HLA in healthy donors. Broader study findings: For TCR beta chains, V- and J-gene trimming was later linked to a missense DCLRE1C variant.

Remarks on this clone: Its antigen is undetermined.

PCR involved 60 Vbeta and 13 Jbeta primers. TCRdb's table, derived via immunoSEQ multiplex PCR, lists solely in-frame clones and lacks some. The table has about 300,000 clones, more than 80% seen once. The clonotype originates from a man aged 40-49 years in good health and CMV-seropositive. Specimen: PBMCs.

In DNA form, the CDR3 reads TGCAGCGCAGCGGGAACGGGCAATGAGCAGTTCTTC. It specifies CSAAGTGNEQFF. The chain carries TRBV29-1 and TRBJ2-1; TRBD2 matches at 7 bases. After removal of 7 bases from V and 6 bases from J, the junction contained 6 bases not matched to a gene. Germline lookup yields CDR1 SQVTM and CDR2 ANQGSEA. The CDR3 consists of 12 residues.